Listed below are T cell receptor beta chains from one sample, sequenced in a study of monozygotic twins with cystic fibrosis. Some clones are missing from TCRdb's copy, which holds only in-frame ones; the method was immunoSEQ multiplex PCR. The sample lists 30,000 to 35,000 clones, approximately 72% occurring once. Source material: blood. These receptors originate from a girl between 10 and 17 years old with cystic fibrosis. Each CDR3 is given with its conserved first and last residue. A D gene is named only where the DNA matches it firmly. A row's size may be missing; if present it is once, few, many or a size class.

TRBJ1-2 TRBV20-1 few - CSVGHGYTF TGCAGTGTTGGCCATGGCTACACCTTC
TRBJ2-1 TRBV7-9 - - CASSSEADEQFF TGTGCCAGCAGCTCTGAAGCAGATGAGCAGTTCTTC
TRBJ2-2 TRBV9 - - CASSPPQGGNTGELFF TGTGCCAGCAGCCCCCCCCAGGGAGGGAACACCGGGGAGCTGTTTTTT
TRBJ2-2 TRBV25-1 - - CASMAQTDTGELFF TGTGCCAGCATGGCACAAACGGACACCGGGGAGCTGTTTTTT
TRBJ2-3 TRBV30 - - CAWSPAGDTQYF TGTGCCTGGAGCCCCGCCGGGGATACGCAGTATTTT
TRBJ2-3 TRBV5-4 - TRBD1 CASSPGTAYNTQYF TGTGCCAGCAGTCCCGGGACAGCTTATAATACGCAGTATTTT
TRBJ1-2 TRBV5-6 - - CASSRDGQQRGYTF TGTGCCAGCAGCCGGGACGGACAACAGCGCGGCTACACCTTC
TRBJ1-2 TRBV4-1 - - CASSHAGIPLDGYTF TGCGCCAGCAGCCACGCCGGGATCCCCCTCGATGGCTACACCTTC
TRBJ1-3 TRBV5-6 - - CASSFWASGNTIYF TGTGCCAGCAGCTTCTGGGCTAGTGGAAACACCATATATTTT
TRBJ1-3 TRBV6-5 few - CASSPTWEGNTIYF TGTGCCAGCAGTCCCACATGGGAGGGAAACACCATATATTTT
TRBJ2-7 TRBV28 - - CASIGQQTSYEQYF TGTGCCAGCATTGGACAGCAGACCTCCTACGAGCAGTACTTC
TRBJ1-1 TRBV7-9 - - CASSTQAGTEAFF TGTGCCAGCAGCACGCAGGCGGGGACTGAAGCTTTCTTT
TRBJ2-7 TRBV20-1 - - CSALESYEQYF TGCAGTGCTTTGGAATCCTACGAGCAGTACTTC
TRBJ1-3 TRBV9 few TRBD1 CASSLGTGGNTIYF TGTGCCAGCAGCCTCGGGACAGGGGGAAACACCATATATTTT
TRBJ2-3 TRBV7-2 - - CASSAGGTDTQYF TGTGCCAGCAGCGCTGGTGGCACAGATACGCAGTATTTT
TRBJ1-1 TRBV6-5 - - CASSSDTNTRNTEAFF TGTGCCAGCAGTTCCGATACTAATACAAGAAACACTGAAGCTTTCTTT
TRBJ2-1 TRBV18 - - CASSLEGDSYNEQFF TGTGCCAGCTCACTTGAGGGGGACTCCTACAATGAGCAGTTCTTC
TRBJ2-2 TRBV7-7 once - CASSRGIGTGELFF TGTGCCAGCAGCCGCGGTATTGGGACCGGGGAGCTGTTTTTT
TRBJ1-4 TRBV30 - TRBD1 CAWNLGTGEEKLFF TGTGCCTGGAATTTGGGGACAGGGGAGGAAAAACTGTTTTTT
TRBJ2-1 TRBV5-1 - - CASSSEFDQFNEQFF TGCGCCAGCAGCTCCGAATTTGACCAGTTCAATGAGCAGTTCTTC
TRBJ2-7 TRBV27 - TRBD2 CASSGTGGYEQYF TGTGCCAGCAGTGGGACGGGGGGTTACGAGCAGTACTTC
TRBJ2-3 TRBV9 - - CASSVRVSSTDTQYF TGTGCCAGCAGCGTCAGGGTATCTAGCACAGATACGCAGTATTTT
TRBJ1-1 TRBV18 - TRBD1 CASSPSTGGTEAFF TGTGCCAGCTCACCAAGCACAGGGGGGACTGAAGCTTTCTTT
TRBJ1-1 TRBV19 - - CASSIRQEGTEAFF TGTGCCAGTAGTATCCGGCAGGAGGGCACTGAAGCTTTCTTT
TRBJ1-2 TRBV20-1 - - CSASRAYGYTF TGCAGTGCTAGCCGGGCCTATGGCTACACCTTC
TRBJ2-2 TRBV19 - TRBD2 CASCSGRVGTGELFF TGTGCCAGTTGCAGCGGGAGGGTTGGGACCGGGGAGCTGTTTTTT
TRBJ1-1 TRBV11-3 few - CASSLGSRVAMNTEAFF TGTGCCAGCAGCTTAGGGTCAAGGGTGGCCATGAACACTGAAGCTTTCTTT
TRBJ2-1 TRBV5-1 - TRBD2 CASSSGLAGGVVYEQFF TGCGCCAGCAGCTCCGGACTAGCGGGAGGGGTGGTCTATGAGCAGTTCTTC
TRBJ1-4 TRBV5-1 - - CASSLVGEINEKLFF TGCGCCAGCAGCTTGGTAGGGGAGATTAATGAAAAACTGTTTTTT
TRBJ1-1 TRBV10-2 - - CASSREGGTEAFF TGCGCCAGCTCCCGTGAGGGAGGCACTGAAGCTTTCTTT
TRBJ1-2 TRBV6-5 - - CASSYSGEQINYGYTF TGTGCCAGCAGTTACTCGGGGGAGCAAATAAACTATGGCTACACCTTC
TRBJ2-1 TRBV5-1 - TRBD2 CASSLGTSGSWDEQFF TGCGCCAGCAGCCTCGGGACTAGCGGGAGCTGGGATGAGCAGTTCTTC
TRBJ2-5 TRBV14 - TRBD2 CASSRGLASQETQYF TGTGCCAGCAGCCGAGGACTAGCGTCCCAAGAGACCCAGTACTTC
TRBJ1-5 TRBV5-8 - - CASSLAGNQPQHF TGTGCCAGCAGCTTGGCCGGCAATCAGCCCCAGCATTTT
TRBJ1-3 TRBV25-1 - - CASSELGTDNFSGNTIYF TGTGCCAGCAGTGAATTGGGGACGGACAATTTCTCTGGAAACACCATATATTTT
TRBJ2-2 TRBV7-9 - TRBD1 CASSSTGGHGELFF TGTGCCAGCAGCTCCACAGGGGGCCACGGGGAGCTGTTTTTT
TRBJ1-1 TRBV10-3 - - CASRDGNTEAFF TGTGCCTCCCGGGACGGGAACACTGAAGCTTTCTTT
TRBJ2-2 TRBV14 - - CASSQDRGGGTGELFF TGTGCCAGCAGCCAAGATCGCGGGGGCGGCACCGGGGAGCTGTTTTTT
TRBJ2-1 TRBV1 few - CTSSQDEERARFISTLF TGCACCAGCAGCCAAGATGAAGAGAGGGCCAGGTTTATCTCCACTCTCTTC
TRBJ1-4 TRBV10-3 few - CAISESGGGGEKLFF TGTGCCATCAGTGAGTCGGGAGGTGGCGGTGAAAAACTGTTTTTT
TRBJ1-2 TRBV9 - - CASSVEDASNYGYTF TGTGCCAGCAGCGTAGAGGACGCATCTAACTATGGCTACACCTTC
TRBJ2-3 TRBV7-2 few - CASSLGGAVDYTQYF TGTGCCAGCAGCTTAGGGGGAGCAGTAGATTATACGCAGTATTTT
TRBJ2-3 TRBV5-4 - - CASSLGGKVTSTDTQYF TGTGCCAGCAGCCTGGGCGGGAAGGTAACTAGCACAGATACGCAGTATTTT
TRBJ1-1 TRBV2 - - CASTGGGQDTEAFF TGTGCCAGCACCGGAGGGGGGCAGGACACTGAAGCTTTCTTT
TRBJ2-3 TRBV2 - - CASRGITQYF TGTGCCAGCCGTGGAATCACACAGTATTTT
TRBJ1-5 TRBV19 once - CASRIEFGNQPQHF TGTGCCAGTAGAATCGAGTTTGGCAATCAGCCCCAGCATTTT
TRBJ2-5 TRBV9 - TRBD1 CASSVEGRGRGETQYF TGTGCCAGCAGCGTAGAGGGTAGGGGGCGAGGGGAGACCCAGTACTTC
TRBJ2-1 TRBV5-6 few - CASSFSVNEQFF TGTGCCAGCAGCTTTTCGGTCAATGAGCAGTTCTTC
TRBJ1-2 TRBV30 - TRBD1 CAWTTGARQGEDGYTF TGTGCCTGGACGACCGGAGCCAGACAGGGGGAGGATGGCTACACCTTC
TRBJ2-2 TRBV7-6 - TRBD1 CASSSRDRVVTGELFF TGTGCCAGCAGCTCCCGGGACAGGGTGGTTACCGGGGAGCTGTTTTTT
TRBJ1-2 TRBV4-3 - TRBD1 CASSQVPGTGGVKLLYGYTF TGCGCCAGCAGCCAAGTTCCCGGGACAGGGGGCGTTAAACTCCTCTATGGCTACACCTTC
TRBJ2-5 TRBV7-3 few - CASSLGPGETQYF TGTGCCTCCAGCTTGGGACCGGGAGAGACCCAGTACTTC
TRBJ2-5 TRBV5-4 - - CASSLTGSQETQYF TGTGCCAGCAGCCTCACAGGATCCCAAGAGACCCAGTACTTC
TRBJ1-2 TRBV28 few TRBD1 CASTLTGTGSYGYTF TGTGCCAGCACCCTTACCGGGACAGGGTCCTATGGCTACACCTTC
TRBJ2-5 TRBV5-6 - TRBD1 CASSWDRGTGTQYF TGTGCCAGCAGCTGGGACAGGGGTACAGGGACCCAGTACTTC